A single sample is the source of the 17 T cell receptor beta chains below, sequenced in a study of identical twins' blood T cells. TCRdb itself ran the 5' RACE reads through MiXCR, one entry per CDR3 protein. This sample has roughly 340,000 distinct CDR3 sequences; about 28% occur once, and the top ten carry approximately 6.6%. The sample taken for sequencing was PBMCs. These receptors were taken from a woman aged 18 to 55 in good health.

The chain recombines TRBV10-3 with TRBJ2-2; no reliable D call. Per germline, CDR1 ENHRY and CDR2 SYGVKD. The V end lost 0 bases, the J end lost 6 bases, and 17 bases lay between the germline ends. CDR3 length: 17 residues. This CDR3 reads CAISESRQALTPGELFF. In DNA form, the CDR3 reads TGTGCCATCAGTGAGTCGAGACAAGCGCTGACCCCCGGGGAGCTGTTTTTT.

The chain carries TRBV15 and TRBJ1-1; the D is unclear. Germline assignment: CDR1 LNHNV and CDR2 YYDKDF (reference sequence). Trimming pared 1 base from V and 1 base from J, leaving 4 bases between. This CDR3 region has 13 residues. CDR3 DNA: TGTGCCACCAGCAGAGGGTCGAACACTGAAGCTTTCTTT. Translating gives CATSRGSNTEAFF.

This chain uses TRBV14 with TRBJ1-1; D remains ambiguous. Trimming shortened V by 2 bases and J by 2 bases, and 9 bases separated the two germline ends. The CDR3 runs to 14 residues. Germline V CDR1 and CDR2: SGHDN, FVKESK. The CDR3 sequence is CASSQLTQNTEAFF. Written as DNA, the CDR3 is TGTGCCAGCAGCCAACTAACCCAAAACACTGAAGCTTTCTTT.

V usage is TRBV2 and J usage is TRBJ1-1, with D unresolved. The V and J ends lost 8 bases and 1 base respectively, with 11 bases between them. The CDR3 has 13 residues. Germline V gene sequence: CDR1 SNHLY, CDR2 FYNNEI. DNA for the CDR3: TGTGCCAGCGTCCGGACGGAGAACACTGAAGCTTTCTTT. Amino acid sequence: CASVRTENTEAFF.

Note on this clonotype: A single base separates this from a much larger clone, so it may be a read error. The rearrangement links TRBV10-3 to TRBJ1-1; D not resolved. Germline-derived CDR1 and CDR2 are ENHRY and SYGVKD. The CDR3 spans 13 residues. In nucleotides, the CDR3 is TGTGCCATCCGTAAGGGTATGAACACTGAAACTTTCTTT. This codes for CAIRKGMNTETFF.

The chain recombines TRBV18 with TRBJ1-1; perhaps TRBD1 as D (6 bases). CDR3 length: 15 amino acids. With 6 bases removed from V and 1 base from J, the gap between germline ends came to 15 bases. Germline CDR1 and CDR2: KGHSH and LQKENI. CDR3 in DNA: TGTGCCAGCTCCGTCAGGGGAAGACAGAACACTGAAGCTTTCTTT. Its protein product is CASSVRGRQNTEAFF.

J is TRBJ1-5 and V is TRBV2, with D tentatively TRBD1 (6 bases). The germline CDR1 and CDR2 sequences are SNHLY and FYNNEI. With 4 bases removed from V and 6 bases from J, the gap between germline ends came to 13 bases. CDR3 length: 14 residues. CDR3 sequence reads: CASSVRGLGQPQHF. CDR3 bases: TGTGCCAGCAGTGTTCGGGGGCTGGGTCAGCCCCAGCATTTT. The whole variable domain, remainder taken from reference TRBV2 and TRBJ1-5, is EPEVTQTPSHQVTQMGQEVILRCVPISNHLYFYWYRQILGQKVEFLVSFYNNEISEKSEIFDDQFSVERPDGSNFTLKIRSTKLEDSAMYFCASSVRGLGQPQHFGDGTRLSIL.

In its sample, this clonotype was seen a few times. The V gene is TRBV4-3, the J gene TRBJ2-1; maybe TRBD2 (7 bases). Germline V CDR1 and CDR2: LGHNA, YSLEER. The V end was cut by 0 bases, the J end by 6 bases, with 21 bases between. The CDR3 totals 18 residues. CDR3: CASSQDLSVGGPGNEQFF. CDR3 nucleotide sequence: TGCGCCAGCAGCCAAGATTTATCGGTCGGGGGGCCGGGCAATGAGCAGTTCTTC.

This clonotype was observed a few times. This chain uses TRBV3-1 with TRBJ2-1, with 12 bases that match TRBD2. The CDR3 has 14 amino acids. V shed 4 bases and J 8 bases; nucleotides not matched to a gene: 3. Germline V gene sequence: CDR1 LGHDT, CDR2 YNNKEL (reference sequence). For the CDR3, the DNA is TGTGCCAGCAGCCCGACTAGCGGGAGCTATGAGCAGTTCTTC. This translates into CASSPTSGSYEQFF.

This clonotype was seen a handful of times. The CDR3 is CASSVGAGAYEQYF. Here the CDR3 DNA reads TGTGCCAGCAGCGTAGGGGCGGGAGCCTACGAGCAGTACTTC. The chain has TRBV9 and TRBJ2-7; 7 bases are shared with TRBD2. Trimming took 0 bases from V and 2 from J; bases not matched to a gene: 2. The CDR3 length is 14 residues. Germline CDR1 is SGDLS and CDR2 is YYNGEE. Complete variable domain (other parts from reference TRBV9 and TRBJ2-7): DSGVTQTPKHLITATGQRVTLRCSPRSGDLSVYWYQQSLDQGLQFLIQYYNGEERAKGNILERFSAQQFPDLHSELNLSSLELGDSALYFCASSVGAGAYEQYFGPGTRLTVT.

This clonotype was detected many times. The J gene is TRBJ2-2, the V gene TRBV11-2; possibly TRBD1 for D (6 bases). CDR3 length equals 14 residues. The V gene lost 5 bases and the J gene lost 3 bases, with 10 bases spanning the gap. CDR1 and CDR2 (germline): SGHAT, FQNNGV. CDR3 in DNA: TGTGCCAGCAGCAGGGACACCGACACCGGGGAGCTGTTTTTT. It is translated as CASSRDTDTGELFF.

The CDR3 DNA follows: TGTGCCACCCGGGGGGGTAGAGGAGAGCTGTTTTTT. This encodes CATRGGRGELFF. This rearrangement joins TRBV15 to TRBJ2-2; TRBD2 matches 8 bases. Germline V gene lookup returns CDR1 LNHNV and CDR2 YYDKDF (reference sequence). CDR3 length: 12 amino acids. V was clipped by 8 bases and J by 11 bases; unmatched bases: 7. Complete variable domain (other parts from reference TRBV15 and TRBJ2-2): DAMVIQNPRYQVTQFGKPVTLSCSQTLNHNVMYWYQQKSSQAPKLLFHYYDKDFNNEADTPDNFQSRRPNTSFCFLDIRSPGLGDTAMYLCATRGGRGELFFGEGSRLTVL.

CDR3 nucleotides: TGCAGTGCTCCGGGCCACAATGAGCAGTTCTTC. Protein sequence: CSAPGHNEQFF. J is TRBJ2-1 and V is TRBV20-1; D remains ambiguous. The CDR3 contains 11 residues. V was trimmed by 5 bases and J by 5 bases, leaving 7 bases between them. The V gene's germline CDR1 is DFQATT and CDR2 SNEGSKA (reference sequence).

This chain links TRBV7-9 with TRBJ2-1, with D possibly being TRBD2 (5 bases). V was shortened by 2 bases and J by 0 bases, with 8 bases between the two germline ends. The CDR3 extends over 15 amino acids. Germline loops: CDR1 SEHNR, CDR2 FQNEAQ (reference sequence). The CDR3 coding sequence is TGTGCCAGCAGCTTAACCGAGGGCTCCTACAATGAGCAGTTCTTC. Translated, it gives CASSLTEGSYNEQFF.

The rearrangement joins TRBV20-1 to TRBJ1-2; tentatively, D is TRBD1 (6 bases). V gave up 5 bases and J gave up 2 bases, with 12 bases separating them. CDR1 and CDR2 from the germline V gene are DFQATT and SNEGSKA (reference sequence). The CDR3 runs to 13 residues. In DNA, the CDR3 is TGCAGTGCTCTTAGGGACACCAACTATGGCTACACCTTC. It is translated as CSALRDTNYGYTF.

This clonotype came up once. A clone one base away is much larger, so this may be a read error. In this CDR3 the conserved last residue, phenylalanine or tryptophan, is missing, so a read error is likely. The chain links TRBV2 to TRBJ1-1; unclear D gene. The germline V gene has CDR1 SNHLY and CDR2 FYNNEI. V was pared by 8 bases and J by 4 bases, with 14 bases between. The CDR3 consists of 13 residues. CDR3 in DNA: TGTGCCAGCGAACTCTTGGGCAGCACTGAAGCTTTCTTA. It encodes CASELLGSTEAFL.

The CDR3 DNA is TGCAGTGCTAGAGACCCACCTACCGGGACTAGCGCTTACGAGCAGTACTTC. Encoded protein: CSARDPPTGTSAYEQYF. The chain has TRBV20-1 and TRBJ2-7; 10 nucleotides align to TRBD2. CDR1 and CDR2 from the germline V gene are DFQATT and SNEGSKA (reference sequence). The CDR3 contains 17 residues. V was pared by 0 bases and J by 4 bases, with 12 bases of the junction left unmatched.